This T cell receptor (beta chain) derives from a study of cytomegalovirus exposure and HLA in healthy donors. Study-level findings and limits: Testing in vitro showed a few CMV-associated chains specific for CMV antigens.

V dropped 0 bases and J dropped 1 base, with 9 bases sitting between them. Germline V gene data show CDR1 as SGHRS and CDR2 as YFSETQ. CDR3 size: 15 residues. This clone was observed a handful of times. What it binds is unknown. Sequencing was performed with immunoSEQ multiplex PCR; in TCRdb, only in-frame clones are kept and a portion is missing. The sample lists some 170,000 clones, 84% seen once, with roughly a tenth in the top ten. Sequenced: PBMCs. This TCR was sampled from a man aged 25 to 45 in good health and CMV-seropositive. The chain uses TRBV5-1 and TRBJ2-3; possibly TRBD1 for D (5 bases). The CDR3 DNA reads TGCGCCAGCAGCTTGGCCACACAGGGCACAGATACGCAGTATTTT. This translates into CASSLATQGTDTQYF.